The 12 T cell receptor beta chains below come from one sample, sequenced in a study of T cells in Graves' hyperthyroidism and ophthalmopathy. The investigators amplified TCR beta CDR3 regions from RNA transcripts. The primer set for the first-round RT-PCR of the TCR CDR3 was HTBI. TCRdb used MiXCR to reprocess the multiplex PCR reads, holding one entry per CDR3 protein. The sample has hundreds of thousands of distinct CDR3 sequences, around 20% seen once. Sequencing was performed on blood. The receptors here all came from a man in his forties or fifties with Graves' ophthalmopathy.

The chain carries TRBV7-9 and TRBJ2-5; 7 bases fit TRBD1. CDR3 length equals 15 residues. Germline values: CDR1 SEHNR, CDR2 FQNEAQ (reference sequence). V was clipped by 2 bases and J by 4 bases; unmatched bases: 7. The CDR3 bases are TGTGCCAGCAGCTTAAACCCAACAGGGGCAGAGACCCAGTACTTC. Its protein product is CASSLNPTGAETQYF.

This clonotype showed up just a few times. CDR3 protein: CASSLEWRSGQHYGYTF. CDR3 in DNA: TGTGCCAGCAGTTTAGAGTGGAGGTCAGGGCAGCACTATGGCTACACCTTC. The chain has TRBV27 and TRBJ1-2, with D tentatively TRBD1 (5 bases). Deletions cut 2 bases from V and 3 bases from J, with 19 bases between. Per germline, CDR1 MNHEY and CDR2 SMNVEV (reference sequence). The CDR3 runs 17 residues.

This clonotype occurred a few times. CDR3 nucleotide sequence: TGTGCCAGCTCACCAAGCCGATCACCCCTCCACTTT. It specifies CASSPSRSPLHF. V is TRBV18 and J is TRBJ1-6; D remains ambiguous. Germline CDR1 and CDR2: KGHSH and LQKENI. The CDR3 loop spans 12 amino acids. V was trimmed by 2 bases and J by 10 bases, leaving 6 bases between them.

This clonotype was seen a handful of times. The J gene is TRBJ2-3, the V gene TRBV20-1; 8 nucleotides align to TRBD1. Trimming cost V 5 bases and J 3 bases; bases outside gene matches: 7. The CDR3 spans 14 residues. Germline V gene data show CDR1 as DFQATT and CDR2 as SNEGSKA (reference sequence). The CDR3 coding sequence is TGCAGTGCTCCGGACAGGGTTGTTACAGATACGCAGTATTTT. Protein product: CSAPDRVVTDTQYF.

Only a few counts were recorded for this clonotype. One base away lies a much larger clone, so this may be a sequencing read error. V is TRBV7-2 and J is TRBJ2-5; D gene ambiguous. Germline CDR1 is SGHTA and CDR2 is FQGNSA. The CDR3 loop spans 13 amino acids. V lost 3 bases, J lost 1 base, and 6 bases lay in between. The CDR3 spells CASSFKLQETQYF. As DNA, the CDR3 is TGTGCCAGCAGCTTCAAGCTCCAAGAGACCCAGTACTTC.

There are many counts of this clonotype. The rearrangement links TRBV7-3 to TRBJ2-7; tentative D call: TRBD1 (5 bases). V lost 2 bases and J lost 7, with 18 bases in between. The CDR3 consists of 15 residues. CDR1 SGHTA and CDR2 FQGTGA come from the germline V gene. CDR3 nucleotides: TGTGCCAGCAGCTTAGCCCCAGGGCCAATGGAAGAGCAGTACTTC. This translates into CASSLAPGPMEEQYF.

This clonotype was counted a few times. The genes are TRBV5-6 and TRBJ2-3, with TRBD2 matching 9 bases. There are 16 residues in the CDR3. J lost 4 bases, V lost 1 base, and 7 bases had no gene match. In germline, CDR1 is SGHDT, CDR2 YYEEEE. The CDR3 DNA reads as TGTGCCAGCAGCTTGAGGCTAGCGGGGTTCTCAGATACGCAGTATTTT. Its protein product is CASSLRLAGFSDTQYF.

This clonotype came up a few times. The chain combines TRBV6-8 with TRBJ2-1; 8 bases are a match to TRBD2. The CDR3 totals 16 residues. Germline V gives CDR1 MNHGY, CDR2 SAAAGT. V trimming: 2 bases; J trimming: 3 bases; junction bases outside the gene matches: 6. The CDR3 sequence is CASSYELAGSYNEQFF. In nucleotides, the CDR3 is TGTGCCAGCAGTTACGAGTTAGCGGGAAGCTACAATGAGCAGTTCTTC.

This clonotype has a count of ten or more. As DNA, the CDR3 is TGTGCCAGCTCACCGTTGCCCGGGGTCTACGAGCAGTACTTC. Amino acids: CASSPLPGVYEQYF. This chain joins TRBV18 and TRBJ2-7, with D maybe TRBD2 (5 bases). From germline, CDR1 is KGHSH and CDR2 LQKENI. This CDR3 comprises 14 residues. With 3 bases removed from V and 3 bases from J, the gap between germline ends came to 12 bases.

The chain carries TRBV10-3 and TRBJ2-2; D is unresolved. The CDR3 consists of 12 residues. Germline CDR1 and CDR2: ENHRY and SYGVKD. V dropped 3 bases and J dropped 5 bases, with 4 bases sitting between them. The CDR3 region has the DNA TGTGCCATCAGTGAAGGGACCGGGGAGCTGTTTTTT. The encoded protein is CAISEGTGELFF.

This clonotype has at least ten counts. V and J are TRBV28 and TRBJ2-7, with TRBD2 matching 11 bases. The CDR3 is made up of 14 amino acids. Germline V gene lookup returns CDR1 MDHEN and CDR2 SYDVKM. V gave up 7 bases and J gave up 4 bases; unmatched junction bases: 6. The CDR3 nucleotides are TGTGCCAGCAAACTAGCGGGAGTTCGTTACGAGCAGTACTTC. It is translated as CASKLAGVRYEQYF.

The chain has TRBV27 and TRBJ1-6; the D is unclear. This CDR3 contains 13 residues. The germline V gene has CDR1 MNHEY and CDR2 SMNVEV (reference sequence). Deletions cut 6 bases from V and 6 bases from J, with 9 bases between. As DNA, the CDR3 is TGTGCCAGCAGGACGGGCCTTAATTCACCCCTCCACTTT. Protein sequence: CASRTGLNSPLHF.